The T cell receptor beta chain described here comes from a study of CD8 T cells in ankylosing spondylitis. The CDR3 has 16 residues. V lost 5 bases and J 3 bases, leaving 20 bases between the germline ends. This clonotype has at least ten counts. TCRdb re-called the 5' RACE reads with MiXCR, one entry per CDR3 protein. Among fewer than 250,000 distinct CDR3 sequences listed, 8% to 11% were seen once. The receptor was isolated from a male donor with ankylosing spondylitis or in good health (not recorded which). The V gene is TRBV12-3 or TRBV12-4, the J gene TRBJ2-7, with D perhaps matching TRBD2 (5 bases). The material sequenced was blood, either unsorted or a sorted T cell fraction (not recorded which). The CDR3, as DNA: TGTGCCAGCAGTCCCAGCTTTCGTAGAGGGTACTACGAGCAGTACTTC. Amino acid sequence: CASSPSFRRGYYEQYF.